This entry describes one T cell receptor beta chain. Its target is unknown. The data stem from a study of T-cell memory formation after mild COVID-19. Turning to the study itself: Largely donor-specific TCR clusters were found.

Study conclusions and caveats: Some responding clones appeared in pre-infection memory, suggesting cross-reactive memory joined. Contracting CD4+ clones were located mainly in CM and EM, and CD8+ clones in EMRA.

Researchers used 5'RACE with constant-segment primers to make TCR alpha and TCR beta cDNA libraries that carry sample barcodes and UMIs. TCRdb re-analysed the 5' RACE reads in MiXCR, keeping a single row per CDR3 protein. The top ten clones hold approximately 8.4% of a sample with 450,000 to 650,000 distinct CDR3 sequences, less than 25% of them seen once. Germline values: CDR1 MGHDK, CDR2 SYGVNS. The length of the CDR3 is 15 residues. V was clipped by 3 bases and J by 2 bases; unmatched bases: 5. The receptor was derived from an adult woman who had mild COVID-19 (a few samples of this study predate the infection). Cell type and time point are not known. The chain uses TRBV25-1 and TRBJ2-5, with 8 bases fitting TRBD2. The specimen was PBMCs or a T cell subset sorted from them (not recorded which). DNA for the CDR3: TGTGCCAGCAGTGACGGGGGCGGGGGGCAAGAGACCCAGTACTTC. Translating gives CASSDGGGGQETQYF.